This T cell receptor (beta chain) was identified in a study of OX40 agonist ivuxolimab in advanced cancers. Germline assignment: CDR1 MDHEN and CDR2 SYDVKM. Trimming cost V 4 bases and J 2 bases; bases outside gene matches: 5. The CDR3 extends over 14 amino acids. Profiled with immunoSEQ multiplex PCR; TCRdb holds only in-frame clones, not every one. The sample lists about 110,000 clones, 90% occurring once. The sequence was obtained from an adult with an advanced solid tumor such as melanoma, head and neck, liver or kidney cancer. The material sequenced was CD4+ or CD8+ T cells sorted from blood, taken in a trial of the OX40 agonist ivuxolimab. The J gene is TRBJ2-7, the V gene TRBV28, with TRBD1 matching over 7 bases. The CDR3 DNA follows: TGTGCCAGCAGTTCATACAGGGGTCCCTACGAGCAGTACTTC. This sequence encodes CASSSYRGPYEQYF. The full variable domain, with the rest looked up from reference TRBV28 and TRBJ2-7, is DVKVTQSSRYLVKRTGEKVFLECVQDMDHENMFWYRQDPGLGLRLIYFSYDVKMKEKGDIPEGYSVSREKKERFSLILESASTNQTSMYLCASSSYRGPYEQYFGPGTRLTVT.